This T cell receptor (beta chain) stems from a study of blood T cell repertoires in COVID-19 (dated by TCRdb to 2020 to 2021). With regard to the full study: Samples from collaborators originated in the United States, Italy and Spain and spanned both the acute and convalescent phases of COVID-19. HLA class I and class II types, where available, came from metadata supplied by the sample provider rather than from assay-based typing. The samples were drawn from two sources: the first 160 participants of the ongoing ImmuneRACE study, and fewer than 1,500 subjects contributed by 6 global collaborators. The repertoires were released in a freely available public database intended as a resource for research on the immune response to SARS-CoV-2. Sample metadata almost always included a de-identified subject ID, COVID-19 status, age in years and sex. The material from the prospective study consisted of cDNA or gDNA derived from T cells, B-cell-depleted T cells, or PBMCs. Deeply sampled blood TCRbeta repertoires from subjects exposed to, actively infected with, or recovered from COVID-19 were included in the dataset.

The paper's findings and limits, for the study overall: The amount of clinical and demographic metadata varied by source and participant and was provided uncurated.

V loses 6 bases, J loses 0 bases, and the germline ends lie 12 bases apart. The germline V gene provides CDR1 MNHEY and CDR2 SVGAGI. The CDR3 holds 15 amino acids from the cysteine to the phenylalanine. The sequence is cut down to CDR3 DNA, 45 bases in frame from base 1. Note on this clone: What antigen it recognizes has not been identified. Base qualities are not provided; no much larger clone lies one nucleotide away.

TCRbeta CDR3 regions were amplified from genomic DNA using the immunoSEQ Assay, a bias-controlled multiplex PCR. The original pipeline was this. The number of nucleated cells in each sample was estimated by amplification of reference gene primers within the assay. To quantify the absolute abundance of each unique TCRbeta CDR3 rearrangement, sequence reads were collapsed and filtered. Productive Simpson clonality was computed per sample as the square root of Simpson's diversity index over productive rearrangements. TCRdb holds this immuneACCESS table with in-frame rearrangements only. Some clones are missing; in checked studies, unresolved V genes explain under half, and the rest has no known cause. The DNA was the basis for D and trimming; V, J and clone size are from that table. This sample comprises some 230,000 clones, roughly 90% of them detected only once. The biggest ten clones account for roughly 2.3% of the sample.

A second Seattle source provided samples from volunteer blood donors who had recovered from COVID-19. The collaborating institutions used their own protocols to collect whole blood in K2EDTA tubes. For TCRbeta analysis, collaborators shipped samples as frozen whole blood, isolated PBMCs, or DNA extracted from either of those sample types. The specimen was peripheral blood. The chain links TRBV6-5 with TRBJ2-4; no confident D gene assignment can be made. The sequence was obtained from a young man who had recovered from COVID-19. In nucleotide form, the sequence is TGTGCCAGCAGCCACACGGAGTTAGCCAAAAACATTCAGTACTTC. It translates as CASSHTELAKNIQYF.